Each of the 27 T cell receptor beta chains below was sequenced from the same sample in a study of CD8+ T cells in alopecia areata. RNA extraction and reverse transcription yielded cDNA as sequencing template. Here immunoSEQ multiplex PCR was the method, and the copy in TCRdb shows in-frame clones only, minus some. The table records a few hundred thousand clones, about three fifths of them present only once. Treatment meaning: oral pan-JAK inhibitor, 5-10 mg twice daily. Sequences were derived from CD4+ T cells sorted from blood, sampled at week 4, from a patient treated with tofacitinib. These receptors were taken from a human donor with alopecia areata.

This clone was counted only a few times. CDR3 DNA sequence: TGTGCCAGCAGTTTTATTTACGAGCAGTACTTC. Translating gives CASSFIYEQYF. The chain is built from TRBV28 and TRBJ2-7; the D is unclear. Trimming shortened V by 3 bases and J by 4 bases, and 4 bases separated the two germline ends. CDR1 and CDR2 (germline): MDHEN, SYDVKM. The CDR3 is made up of 11 amino acids.

This clone was seen a few times. CDR3 bases: TGCGCCAGCAGCCAAGGCGAATTCTGGGACAGGATTATACTAGCCAAAAACATTCAGTACTTC. This sequence encodes CASSQGEFWDRIILAKNIQYF. The chain is built from TRBV4-3 and TRBJ2-4; 8 bases match TRBD1. Germline V gene sequence: CDR1 LGHNA, CDR2 YSLEER. V gave up 1 base and J gave up 0 bases; unmatched junction bases: 17. The CDR3 runs 21 residues.

This clone occurred a few times. The J gene is TRBJ2-1, the V gene TRBV14; 10 bases are shared with TRBD2. The CDR3 covers 16 residues. Trimming removed 3 bases from V and 2 bases from J; junction bases left unmatched: 4. From germline, CDR1 is SGHDN and CDR2 FVKESK. The CDR3 DNA sequence: TGTGCCAGCAGCCATACTAGCGGGGAGACCTACAATGAGCAGTTCTTC. Protein: CASSHTSGETYNEQFF.

This clone was counted once. J is TRBJ1-1 and V is TRBV29-1; D is possibly TRBD1 (6 bases). V was pared by 5 bases and J by 5 bases, with 18 bases between. The V gene's germline CDR1 is SQVTM and CDR2 ANQGSEA. This CDR3 spans 14 amino acids. CDR3: CSVRLRGLGTEAFF. The DNA for the CDR3 is TGCAGCGTTCGGTTACGGGGGCTAGGTACTGAAGCTTTCTTT.

The chain combines TRBV29-1 with TRBJ2-7; possibly TRBD1 or TRBD2 for D (7 bases each). Germline CDR1 is SQVTM and CDR2 is ANQGSEA. V dropped 4 bases and J dropped 2 bases, with 12 bases sitting between them. This CDR3 is built from 13 residues. In DNA, the CDR3 is TGCAGCGTTGGGGAGGGGGCCCCCTACGAGCAGTACTTC. It translates to CSVGEGAPYEQYF.

The rearrangement links TRBV6-4 to TRBJ1-5; 8 bases match TRBD1. Germline loops: CDR1 MRHNA, CDR2 SNTAGT. The CDR3 totals 17 residues. Trimming took 2 bases from V and 2 from J; bases not matched to a gene: 8. The CDR3 DNA reads as TGTGCCAGCAGTGACCCGACAGGGGAGAGGGGCAATCAGCCCCAGCATTTT. Amino acid sequence: CASSDPTGERGNQPQHF.

This clone was recorded many times. The V call is TRBV9, the J call TRBJ1-4; 7 nucleotides line up with TRBD1. The CDR3 is 14 residues long. V trimming: 7 bases; J trimming: 4 bases; junction bases outside the gene matches: 7. Germline V gives CDR1 SGDLS, CDR2 YYNGEE. CDR3 protein: CASSRTGSNEKLFF. CDR3 coding DNA: TGTGCCAGCTCGCGGACAGGAAGTAATGAAAAACTGTTTTTT.

This clone was seen a handful of times. The genes are TRBV7-2 and TRBJ2-2; TRBD2 matches 9 bases. Looked up from germline, CDR1 is SGHTA and CDR2 is FQGNSA. This CDR3 has 16 residues. The V segment lost 5 bases and the J segment 5 bases; nucleotides outside the gene matches: 9. The CDR3 bases are TGTGCCAGCAGCGGGCCGCTACTAGCGGGTACCGGGGAGCTGTTTTTT. The encoded protein is CASSGPLLAGTGELFF.

The V gene is TRBV6-5, the J gene TRBJ1-1, with TRBD1 matching 9 bases. Germline CDR1 is MNHEY and CDR2 is SVGAGI. This CDR3 region has 14 residues. The junction had 5 bases not matched to a gene; V was cut back by 5 bases and J by 4 bases. The CDR3 sequence: CASSTTGGITEAFF. The CDR3 coding sequence is TGTGCCAGCAGTACCACAGGGGGCATCACTGAAGCTTTCTTT.

This clone was seen only a few times. The chain is built from TRBV29-1 and TRBJ2-1; 13 nucleotides agree with TRBD2. V was clipped by 1 base and J by 8 bases; unmatched bases: 8. The CDR3 sequence is 16 residues long. Germline-derived CDR1 and CDR2 are SQVTM and ANQGSEA. CDR3 in DNA: TGCAGCGTTGAAGGACTAGCGGGGGGCCAATGGTATGAGCAGTTCTTC. As protein: CSVEGLAGGQWYEQFF.

Remarks on this clone: Other DNA sequences in this specimen translate into the identical CDR3. This rearrangement joins TRBV30 to TRBJ2-7, with TRBD1 matching 7 bases. Looked up from germline, CDR1 is GTSNPN and CDR2 is SVGIG (reference sequence). The V segment lost 0 bases and the J segment 4 bases; nucleotides outside the gene matches: 0. This CDR3 has 12 amino acids. In DNA form, the CDR3 reads TGTGCCTGGAGTGTACAGGGGTACGAGCAGTACTTC. Residues: CAWSVQGYEQYF.

The V gene is TRBV5-1, the J gene TRBJ1-1; the match to TRBD1 covers 7 bases. Germline trimming cut 4 bases from V and 2 bases from J; bases unmatched to any gene: 5. This CDR3 contains 14 residues. Germline assignment: CDR1 SGHRS and CDR2 YFSETQ. CDR3 sequence (DNA): TGCGCCAGCAGCATAGGACAGGCTAACACTGAAGCTTTCTTT. Protein sequence: CASSIGQANTEAFF.

This clone has only a few counts. The junction departs from germline at one end; a sequencing error may be responsible. V gene TRBV29-1 combines with J gene TRBJ1-1, with D tentatively TRBD1 (6 bases). Germline V gene sequence: CDR1 SQVTM, CDR2 ANQGSEA. The CDR3 spans 14 residues. CDR3 DNA: TGCAGCGTTAAAGAGGGACATATGAACACTGAAGCTTTCTTT. Translation: CSVKEGHMNTEAFF.

V and J are TRBV27 and TRBJ2-3, with TRBD2 matching over 8 bases. Germline V gene data show CDR1 as MNHEY and CDR2 as SMNVEV (reference sequence). The CDR3 spans 16 residues. After removal of 7 bases from V and 0 bases from J, the junction contained 9 bases not matched to a gene. The CDR3, as DNA: TGTGCCAGCACCAACTTTTGGACTAGCAGCACAGATACGCAGTATTTT. Translated: CASTNFWTSSTDTQYF.

The genes are TRBV29-1 and TRBJ2-4, with D perhaps TRBD1 or TRBD2 (5 bases each). The V end was cut by 7 bases, the J end by 1 base, with 14 bases between. Per germline, CDR1 SQVTM and CDR2 ANQGSEA. The length of the CDR3 is 14 residues. The CDR3 spells CSAEEGRAKNIQYF. Written as DNA, the CDR3 is TGCAGCGCCGAAGAGGGACGGGCCAAAAACATTCAGTACTTC.

The V gene is TRBV5-1, the J gene TRBJ2-7, with 9 bases aligning to TRBD2. The germline gives CDR1 SGHRS, CDR2 YFSETQ. The CDR3 runs to 15 residues. Trimming cost V 4 bases and J 1 base; bases outside gene matches: 6. The CDR3 loop reads CASSPRLADSYEQYF. The CDR3, as DNA: TGCGCCAGCAGCCCGCGACTAGCGGATTCCTACGAGCAGTACTTC.

The genes are TRBV10-3 and TRBJ2-3; D call uncertain. Germline loops: CDR1 ENHRY, CDR2 SYGVKD. Between the trimmed V and J ends, which lost 5 bases and 2 bases, there was a span of 2 bases. The CDR3 spans 11 residues. The CDR3 coding sequence is TGTGCCATCAGTAACACAGATACGCAGTATTTT. It encodes CAISNTDTQYF.

The chain has TRBV14 and TRBJ2-5; the match to TRBD1 covers 10 bases. J was trimmed by 3 bases and V by 5 bases; bases with no gene match: 6. The CDR3 extends over 15 amino acids. The V gene's germline CDR1 is SGHDN and CDR2 FVKESK. The DNA for the CDR3 is TGTGCCAGCAGCGCCGGGACAGGGGTCGAAGAGACCCAGTACTTC. Its translation is CASSAGTGVEETQYF.

This chain joins TRBV21-1 and TRBJ1-2; the D call of TRBD1 is as the table states it, not checked on the DNA. TRBV21-1 is a pseudogene. The CDR3 is 14 residues long. The CDR3 DNA is TGTGCCAGCATCAACAGGGCCACTAACTATGGCTACACCTTC. Translating it yields CASINRATNYGYTF.

This clone was seen at least ten times. The chain has TRBV29-1 and TRBJ2-1; D is undetermined. The CDR3 loop spans 11 amino acids. V lost 3 bases and J lost 8, with 8 bases in between. Germline CDR1 is SQVTM and CDR2 is ANQGSEA. The CDR3 sequence is CSVEGLDEQFF. Written as DNA, the CDR3 is TGCAGCGTTGAGGGGTTAGATGAGCAGTTCTTC.

The V and J genes are TRBV9 and TRBJ2-5; a possible D gene is TRBD2 (6 bases). The V end was cut by 0 bases, the J end by 1 base, with 19 bases between. The germline gives CDR1 SGDLS, CDR2 YYNGEE. The CDR3 consists of 18 residues. The CDR3 DNA is TGTGCCAGCAGCGTAGATCCCATGGGGGGTGCAATCCAAGAGACCCAGTACTTC. It encodes CASSVDPMGGAIQETQYF.

The V and J genes are TRBV4-3 and TRBJ2-3, with 7 bases identical to TRBD2. Germline V gene sequence: CDR1 LGHNA, CDR2 YSLEER. The V gene end was trimmed by 0 bases and the J gene end by 2 bases; junction bases not matched to a gene: 5. The CDR3 length is 16 residues. As DNA, the CDR3 is TGCGCCAGCAGCCAAGATTTGGGGGACTACACAGATACGCAGTATTTT. This codes for CASSQDLGDYTDTQYF.

In this sample, this clone turned up a few times. The chain is built from TRBV29-1 and TRBJ2-3, with 8 bases matching TRBD1. The germline V gene has CDR1 SQVTM and CDR2 ANQGSEA. This CDR3 comprises 14 residues. Unmatched junction bases numbered 8, after V lost 6 bases and J lost 3 bases. Here the CDR3 DNA reads TGCAGCGTGGCTCGGACAGGGACTACAGATACGCAGTATTTT. It translates to CSVARTGTTDTQYF.

The chain carries TRBV13 and TRBJ2-4; D may match TRBD1 or TRBD2 (5 bases each). The CDR3 loop spans 15 amino acids. The V and J ends lost 2 bases and 6 bases respectively, with 14 bases between them. CDR1 PRHDT and CDR2 FYEKMQ come from the germline V gene (reference sequence). The CDR3 protein is CASSLRSGPGNIQYF. CDR3 in DNA: TGTGCCAGCAGCTTACGGTCGGGGCCCGGAAACATTCAGTACTTC.

Many counts were recorded for this clone. The gene calls are TRBV7-2 and TRBJ2-2; D is unresolved. The CDR3 runs 13 residues. The ends were cut back, 4 bases at V and 4 bases at J, with 7 bases in the middle. CDR1 is SGHTA, CDR2 FQGNSA, per germline. The CDR3 DNA sequence: TGTGCCAGCAGCTCACTCAGCACCGGGGAGCTGTTTTTT. It specifies CASSSLSTGELFF.

The chain combines TRBV29-1 with TRBJ2-3, with TRBD2 identical over 10 bases. The CDR3 loop spans 15 amino acids. V gave up 2 bases and J gave up 4 bases; unmatched junction bases: 6. CDR1 is SQVTM, CDR2 ANQGSEA, per germline. This CDR3 reads CSVERLAGDPDTQYF. In nucleotides, the CDR3 is TGCAGCGTTGAAAGGCTAGCGGGGGACCCAGATACGCAGTATTTT.

The chain links TRBV18 to TRBJ1-1; D gene uncertain. CDR3 length: 16 amino acids. The germline V and J ends were trimmed by 2 bases and 1 base, with 14 bases remaining between them. The germline CDR1 and CDR2 sequences are KGHSH and LQKENI. CDR3 protein: CASSPSKVPRNTEAFF. CDR3 nucleotide sequence: TGTGCCAGCTCACCATCAAAGGTCCCCCGGAACACTGAAGCTTTCTTT.